The clone carrying this T cell receptor beta chain appeared many times. Its antigen is currently unknown. The data derive from a study of CD8 T cells in ankylosing spondylitis. J gave up 4 bases and V 8 bases, and 9 bases lay outside the gene matches. The germline CDR1 and CDR2 sequences are DFQATT and SNEGSKA (reference sequence). The CDR3 extends over 13 amino acids. Making the TCR beta libraries involved quantitative 5'-RACE with molecular barcodes. MiXCR was run by TCRdb on the 5' RACE reads, yielding one entry per CDR3 protein. The profile covers 250,000 or so distinct CDR3 sequences, with over 9.5% appearing a single time and around 3% taken by the ten largest. Study-wide findings and caveats: Blood from ankylosing spondylitis patients appeared to carry a characteristic roughly eight-variant TCR beta motif. Significantly higher representation of disease-linked clones was reported for matched ankylosing spondylitis synovial fluid. With a CD8+ phenotype, disease-linked clones were relatively rare in peripheral blood.

This receptor was identified in a male donor with ankylosing spondylitis or in good health (not recorded which). The genes are TRBV20-1 and TRBJ2-3; 7 bases agree with TRBD2. Sequencing was performed on blood, either unsorted or a sorted T cell fraction (not recorded which). The CDR3 DNA reads as TGCAGTTGGGTGGGCGGGAGATCAGATACGCAGTATTTT. It is translated as CSWVGGRSDTQYF.